The source of this T cell receptor (beta chain) is a study of T cell changes during pregnancy in multiple sclerosis. Sequencing was performed with immunoSEQ multiplex PCR; in TCRdb, only in-frame clones are kept and a portion is missing. The data show over 55,000 clones, 93% seen once. The CDR3 runs 19 residues. V lost 6 bases to trimming and J lost 1 base; unmatched junction nucleotides: 14. The germline V gene encodes CDR1 SGHDN and CDR2 FVKESK. The TCR comes from a female donor with multiple sclerosis, enrolled in a pregnancy study. Sequenced material: peripheral blood, taken after pregnancy. The V and J genes are TRBV14 and TRBJ2-6, with TRBD1 identical over 8 bases. The CDR3 region is CASSPPPDRDLSGANVLTF. CDR3 coding DNA: TGTGCCAGCAGTCCTCCGCCGGACAGGGACCTTTCTGGGGCCAACGTCCTGACTTTC.